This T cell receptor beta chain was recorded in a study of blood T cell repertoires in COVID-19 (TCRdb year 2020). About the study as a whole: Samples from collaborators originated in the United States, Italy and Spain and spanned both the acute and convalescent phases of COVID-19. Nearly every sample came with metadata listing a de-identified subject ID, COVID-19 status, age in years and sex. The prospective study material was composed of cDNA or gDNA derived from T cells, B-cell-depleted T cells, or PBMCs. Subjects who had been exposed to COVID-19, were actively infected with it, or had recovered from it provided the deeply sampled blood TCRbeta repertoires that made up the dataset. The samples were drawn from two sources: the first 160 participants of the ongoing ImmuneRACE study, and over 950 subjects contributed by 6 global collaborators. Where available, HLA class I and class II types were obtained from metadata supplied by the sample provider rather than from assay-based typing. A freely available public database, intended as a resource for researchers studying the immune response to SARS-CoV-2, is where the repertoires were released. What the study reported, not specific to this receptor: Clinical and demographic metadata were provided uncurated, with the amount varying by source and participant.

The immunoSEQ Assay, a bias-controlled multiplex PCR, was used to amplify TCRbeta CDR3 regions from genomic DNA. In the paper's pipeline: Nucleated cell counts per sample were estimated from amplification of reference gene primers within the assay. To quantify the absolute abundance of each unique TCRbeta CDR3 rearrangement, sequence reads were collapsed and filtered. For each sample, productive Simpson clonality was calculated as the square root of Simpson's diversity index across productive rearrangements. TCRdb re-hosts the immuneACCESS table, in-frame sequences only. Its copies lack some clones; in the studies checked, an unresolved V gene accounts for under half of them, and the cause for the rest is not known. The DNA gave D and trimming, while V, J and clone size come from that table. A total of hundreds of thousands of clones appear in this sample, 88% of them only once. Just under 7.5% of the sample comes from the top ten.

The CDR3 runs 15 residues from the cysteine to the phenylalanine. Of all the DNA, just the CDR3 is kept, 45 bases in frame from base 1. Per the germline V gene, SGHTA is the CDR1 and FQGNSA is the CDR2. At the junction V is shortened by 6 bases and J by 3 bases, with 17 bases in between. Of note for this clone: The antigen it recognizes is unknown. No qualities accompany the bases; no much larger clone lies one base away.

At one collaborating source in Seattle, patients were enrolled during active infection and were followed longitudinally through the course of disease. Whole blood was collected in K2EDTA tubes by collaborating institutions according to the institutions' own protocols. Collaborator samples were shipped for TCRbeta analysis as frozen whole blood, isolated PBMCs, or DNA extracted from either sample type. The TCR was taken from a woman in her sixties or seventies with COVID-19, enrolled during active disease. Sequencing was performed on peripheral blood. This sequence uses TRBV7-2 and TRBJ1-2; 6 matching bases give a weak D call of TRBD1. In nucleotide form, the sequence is TGTGCCAGCAGTCCTACAGGGCCTTTAGACTATGGCTACACCTTC. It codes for CASSPTGPLDYGYTF.